Given below is one T cell receptor (beta chain) in context. The protocol was immunoSEQ multiplex PCR, while the TCRdb copy is restricted to in-frame clones and leaves out a portion. The sample shows some 270,000 clones, approximately 90% of them seen only once. Germline V CDR1 and CDR2: MDHEN, SYDVKM. This CDR3 contains 15 residues. The ends were cut back, 3 bases at V and 3 bases at J, with 12 bases in the middle. This sample is part of a study of blood T cell repertoires in COVID-19. Allocation to cohorts depended on clinical history reported by the participants. This clonotype originated in a woman in her thirties with acute COVID-19. This chain links TRBV28 with TRBJ1-5, with no clear D. The source material was PBMCs or T cells enriched from blood (not recorded which). This CDR3 reads CASSFLSQFNQPQHF. CDR3 nucleotide sequence: TGTGCCAGCAGTTTTTTAAGTCAGTTCAATCAGCCCCAGCATTTT.